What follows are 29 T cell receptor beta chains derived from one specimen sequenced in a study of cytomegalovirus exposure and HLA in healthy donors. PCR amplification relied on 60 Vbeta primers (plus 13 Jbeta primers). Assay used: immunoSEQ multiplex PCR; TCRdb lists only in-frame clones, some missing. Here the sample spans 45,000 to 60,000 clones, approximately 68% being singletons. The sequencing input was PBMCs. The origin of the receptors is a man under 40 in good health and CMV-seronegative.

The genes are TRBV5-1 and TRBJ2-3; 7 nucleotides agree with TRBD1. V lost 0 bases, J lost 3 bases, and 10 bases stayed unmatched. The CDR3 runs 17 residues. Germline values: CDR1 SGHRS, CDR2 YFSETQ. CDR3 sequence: CASSLGFRGIGTDTQYF. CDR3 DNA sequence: TGCGCCAGCAGCTTGGGGTTCAGGGGGATCGGGACAGATACGCAGTATTTT.

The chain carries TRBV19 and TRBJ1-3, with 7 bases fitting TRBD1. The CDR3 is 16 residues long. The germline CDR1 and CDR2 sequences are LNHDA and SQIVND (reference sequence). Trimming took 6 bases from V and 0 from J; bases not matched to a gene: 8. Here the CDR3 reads CASRRGTAPSGNTIYF. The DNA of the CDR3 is TGTGCCAGTAGACGAGGGACAGCTCCCTCTGGAAACACCATATATTTT.

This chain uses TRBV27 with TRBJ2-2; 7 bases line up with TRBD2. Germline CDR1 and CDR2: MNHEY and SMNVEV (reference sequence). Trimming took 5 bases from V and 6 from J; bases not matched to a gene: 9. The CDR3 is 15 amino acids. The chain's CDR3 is CASSATSFFAGELFF. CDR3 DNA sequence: TGTGCCAGCAGTGCGACTAGCTTTTTCGCCGGGGAGCTGTTTTTT.

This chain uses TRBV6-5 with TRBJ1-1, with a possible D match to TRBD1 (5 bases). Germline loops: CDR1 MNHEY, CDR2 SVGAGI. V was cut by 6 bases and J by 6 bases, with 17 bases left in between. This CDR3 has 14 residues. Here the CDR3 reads CASRPPGGNAEAFF. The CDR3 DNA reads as TGTGCCAGCAGACCCCCGGGGGGTAACGCTGAAGCTTTCTTT.

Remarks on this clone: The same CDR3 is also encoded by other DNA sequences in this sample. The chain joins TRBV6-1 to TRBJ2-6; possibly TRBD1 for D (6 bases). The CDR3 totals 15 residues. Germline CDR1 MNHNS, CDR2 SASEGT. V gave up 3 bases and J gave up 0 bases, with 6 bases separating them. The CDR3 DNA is TGTGCCAGCAGTGAGGACAGCTCTGGGGCCAACGTCCTGACTTTC. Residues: CASSEDSSGANVLTF.

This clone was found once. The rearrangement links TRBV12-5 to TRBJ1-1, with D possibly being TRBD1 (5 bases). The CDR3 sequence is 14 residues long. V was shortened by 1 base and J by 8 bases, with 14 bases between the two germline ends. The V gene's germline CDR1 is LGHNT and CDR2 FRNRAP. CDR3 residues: CASGLAAGNLEAFF. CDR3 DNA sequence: TGTGCTAGTGGTTTGGCCGCAGGGAACCTAGAAGCTTTCTTT.

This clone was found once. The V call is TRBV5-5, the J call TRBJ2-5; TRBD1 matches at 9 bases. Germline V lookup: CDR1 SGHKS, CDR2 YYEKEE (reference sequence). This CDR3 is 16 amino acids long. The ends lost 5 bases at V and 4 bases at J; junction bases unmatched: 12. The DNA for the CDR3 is TGTGCCAGCAGTCTCGGACAGGGGCGTATCCCAGAGACCCAGTACTTC. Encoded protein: CASSLGQGRIPETQYF.

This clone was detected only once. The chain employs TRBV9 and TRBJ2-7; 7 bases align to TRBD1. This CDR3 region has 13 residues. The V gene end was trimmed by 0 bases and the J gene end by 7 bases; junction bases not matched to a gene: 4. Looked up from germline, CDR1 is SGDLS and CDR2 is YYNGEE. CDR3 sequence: CASSVDPGGEQYF. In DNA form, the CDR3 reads TGTGCCAGCAGCGTAGATCCAGGGGGAGAGCAGTACTTC. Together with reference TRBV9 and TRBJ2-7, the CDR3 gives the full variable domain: DSGVTQTPKHLITATGQRVTLRCSPRSGDLSVYWYQQSLDQGLQFLIQYYNGEERAKGNILERFSAQQFPDLHSELNLSSLELGDSALYFCASSVDPGGEQYFGPGTRLTVT.

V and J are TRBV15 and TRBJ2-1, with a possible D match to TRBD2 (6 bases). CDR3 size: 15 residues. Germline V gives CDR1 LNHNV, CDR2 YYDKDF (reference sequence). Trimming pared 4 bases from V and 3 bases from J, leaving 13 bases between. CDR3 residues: CATSIGAGSYNEQFF. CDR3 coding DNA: TGTGCCACCAGCATCGGCGCGGGGAGCTACAATGAGCAGTTCTTC.

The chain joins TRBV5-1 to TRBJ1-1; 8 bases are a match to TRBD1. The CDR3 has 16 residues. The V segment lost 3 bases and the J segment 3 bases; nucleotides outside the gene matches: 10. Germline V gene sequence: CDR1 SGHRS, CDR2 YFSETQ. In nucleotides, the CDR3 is TGCGCCAGCAGCTCCCAGGGGGCTGAGGGCCACACTGAAGCTTTCTTT. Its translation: CASSSQGAEGHTEAFF.

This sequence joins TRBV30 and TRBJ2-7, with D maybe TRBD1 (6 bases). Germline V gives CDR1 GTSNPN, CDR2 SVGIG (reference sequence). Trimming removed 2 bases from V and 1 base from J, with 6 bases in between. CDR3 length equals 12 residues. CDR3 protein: CAWSTGSYEQYF. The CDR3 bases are TGTGCCTGGAGTACAGGGTCCTACGAGCAGTACTTC. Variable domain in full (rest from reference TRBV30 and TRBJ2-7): SQTIHQWPATLVQPVGSPLSLECTVEGTSNPNLYWYRQAAGRGLQLLFYSVGIGQISSEVPQNLSASRPQDRQFILSSKKLLLSDSGFYLCAWSTGSYEQYFGPGTRLTVT.

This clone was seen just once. CDR3 sequence (DNA): TGTGCCTGGAGTTCCCAGACAGGGGCCAGCACTGAAGCTTTCTTT. Translating gives CAWSSQTGASTEAFF. The chain recombines TRBV30 with TRBJ1-1; 8 bases line up with TRBD1. The V and J ends lost 2 bases and 4 bases, in that order; junction bases with no gene match: 9. In germline, CDR1 is GTSNPN, CDR2 SVGIG (reference sequence). The CDR3 has 15 residues.

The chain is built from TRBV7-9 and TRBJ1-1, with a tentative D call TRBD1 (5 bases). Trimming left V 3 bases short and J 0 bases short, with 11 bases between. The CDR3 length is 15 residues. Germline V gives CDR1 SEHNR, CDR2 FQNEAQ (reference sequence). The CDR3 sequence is CASSFYGAMNTEAFF. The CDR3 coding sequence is TGTGCCAGCAGCTTTTATGGGGCGATGAACACTGAAGCTTTCTTT.

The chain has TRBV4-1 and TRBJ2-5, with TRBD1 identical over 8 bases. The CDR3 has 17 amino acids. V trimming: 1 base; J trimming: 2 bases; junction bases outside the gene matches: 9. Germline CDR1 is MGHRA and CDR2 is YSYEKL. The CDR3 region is CASSQAGGRTGQETQYF. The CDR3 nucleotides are TGCGCCAGCAGCCAAGCGGGCGGTAGGACAGGGCAAGAGACCCAGTACTTC.

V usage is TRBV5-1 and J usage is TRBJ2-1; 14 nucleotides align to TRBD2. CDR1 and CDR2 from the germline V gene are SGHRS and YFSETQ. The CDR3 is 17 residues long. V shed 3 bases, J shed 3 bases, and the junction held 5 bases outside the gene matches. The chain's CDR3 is CASSWGLAGEFYNEQFF. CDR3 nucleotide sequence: TGCGCCAGCAGCTGGGGACTAGCGGGAGAGTTCTACAATGAGCAGTTCTTC.

The CDR3 DNA reads as TGTGCCAGCAGCCTCCGGGTTGGAGGTGAAGCTTTCTTT. Encoded protein: CASSLRVGGEAFF. This chain links TRBV11-2 with TRBJ1-1; unclear D gene. The CDR3 consists of 13 residues. Germline assignment: CDR1 SGHAT and CDR2 FQNNGV. V lost 5 bases and J lost 7, with 14 bases in between.

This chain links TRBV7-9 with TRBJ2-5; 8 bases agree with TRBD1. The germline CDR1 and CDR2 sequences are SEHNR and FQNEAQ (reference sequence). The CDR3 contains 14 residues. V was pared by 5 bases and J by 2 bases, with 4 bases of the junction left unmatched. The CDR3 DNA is TGTGCCAGCAGCCGCAGACAGGGGCAAGAGACCCAGTACTTC. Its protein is CASSRRQGQETQYF.

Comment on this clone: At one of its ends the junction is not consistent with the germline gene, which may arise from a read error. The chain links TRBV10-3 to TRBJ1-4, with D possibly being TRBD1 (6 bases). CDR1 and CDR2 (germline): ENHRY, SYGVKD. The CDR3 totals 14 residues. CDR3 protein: CTISAGATNEKLFF. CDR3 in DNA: TGTACCATCAGTGCAGGGGCAACTAATGAAAAACTGTTTTTT.

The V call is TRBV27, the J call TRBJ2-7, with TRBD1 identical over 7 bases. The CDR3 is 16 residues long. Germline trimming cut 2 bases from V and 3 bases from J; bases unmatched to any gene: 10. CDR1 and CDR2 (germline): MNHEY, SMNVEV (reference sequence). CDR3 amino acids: CASSLRAQGYGYEQYF. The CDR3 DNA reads TGTGCCAGCAGTTTAAGGGCACAGGGGTACGGCTACGAGCAGTACTTC.

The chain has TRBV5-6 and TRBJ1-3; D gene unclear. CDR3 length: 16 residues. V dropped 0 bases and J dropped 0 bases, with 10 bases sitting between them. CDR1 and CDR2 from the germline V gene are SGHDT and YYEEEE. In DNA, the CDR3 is TGTGCCAGCAGCTTGGGGCCGACTTCCTCTGGAAACACCATATATTTT. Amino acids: CASSLGPTSSGNTIYF.

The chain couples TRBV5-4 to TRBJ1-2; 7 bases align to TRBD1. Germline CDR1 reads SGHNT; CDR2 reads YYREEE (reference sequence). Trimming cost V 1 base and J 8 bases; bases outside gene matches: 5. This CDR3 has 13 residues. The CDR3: CASSLNQGVGYTF. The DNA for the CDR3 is TGTGCCAGCAGCTTGAATCAGGGGGTGGGCTACACCTTC.

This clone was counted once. Written as DNA, the CDR3 is TGTGCCAGCAGCTTATTGGGGTTAGCGGGTTCCTACGAGCAGTACTTC. Its translation: CASSLLGLAGSYEQYF. J is TRBJ2-7 and V is TRBV7-2, with 7 bases fitting TRBD2. CDR3 size: 16 residues. Germline loops: CDR1 SGHTA, CDR2 FQGNSA. V was clipped by 2 bases and J by 1 base; unmatched bases: 8.

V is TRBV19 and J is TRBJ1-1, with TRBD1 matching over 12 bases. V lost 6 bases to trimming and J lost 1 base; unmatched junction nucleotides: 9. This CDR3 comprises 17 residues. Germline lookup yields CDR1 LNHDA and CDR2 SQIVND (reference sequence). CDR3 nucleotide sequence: TGTGCCAGTAGCCGAGGGACAGGGGGCTTGTGGAACACTGAAGCTTTCTTT. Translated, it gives CASSRGTGGLWNTEAFF. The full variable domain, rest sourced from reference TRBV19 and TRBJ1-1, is DGGITQSPKYLFRKEGQNVTLSCEQNLNHDAMYWYRQDPGQGLRLIYYSQIVNDFQKGDIAEGYSVSREKKESFPLTVTSAQKNPTAFYLCASSRGTGGLWNTEAFFGQGTRLTVV.

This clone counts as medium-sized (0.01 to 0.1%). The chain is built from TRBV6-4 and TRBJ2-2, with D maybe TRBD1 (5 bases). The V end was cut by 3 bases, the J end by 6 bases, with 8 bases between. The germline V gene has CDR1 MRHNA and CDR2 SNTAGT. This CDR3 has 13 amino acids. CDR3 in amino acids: CASSEGEAGELFF. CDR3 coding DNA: TGTGCCAGCAGTGAAGGGGAAGCCGGGGAGCTGTTTTTT.

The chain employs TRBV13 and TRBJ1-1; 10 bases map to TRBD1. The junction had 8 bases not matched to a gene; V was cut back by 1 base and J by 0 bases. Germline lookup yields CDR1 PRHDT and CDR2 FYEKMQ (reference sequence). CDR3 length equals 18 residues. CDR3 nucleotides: TGTGCCAGCAGCTTAGTGTTAGGGACAGGGGCCGTGAACACTGAAGCTTTCTTT. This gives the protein CASSLVLGTGAVNTEAFF.

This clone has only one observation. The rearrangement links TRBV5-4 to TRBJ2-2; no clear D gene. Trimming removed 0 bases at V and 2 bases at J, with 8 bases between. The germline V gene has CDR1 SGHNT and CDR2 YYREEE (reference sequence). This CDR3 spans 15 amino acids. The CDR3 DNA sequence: TGTGCCAGCAGCTTGGACAGACCTAACACCGGGGAGCTGTTTTTT. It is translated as CASSLDRPNTGELFF.

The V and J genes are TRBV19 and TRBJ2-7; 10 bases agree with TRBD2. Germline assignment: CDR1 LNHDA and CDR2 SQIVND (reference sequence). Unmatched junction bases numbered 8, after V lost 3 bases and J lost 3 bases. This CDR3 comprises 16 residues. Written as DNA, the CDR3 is TGTGCCAGTAGTATCCGGGCGGGACTAGCGCTCTACGAGCAGTACTTC. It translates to CASSIRAGLALYEQYF.

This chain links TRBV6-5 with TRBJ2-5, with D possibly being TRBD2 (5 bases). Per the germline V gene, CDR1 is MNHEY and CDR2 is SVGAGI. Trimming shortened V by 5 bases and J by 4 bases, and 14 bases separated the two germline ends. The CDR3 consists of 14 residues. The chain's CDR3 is CASSLLAGGETQYF. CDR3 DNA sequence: TGTGCCAGCAGTCTTCTCGCGGGTGGAGAGACCCAGTACTTC.

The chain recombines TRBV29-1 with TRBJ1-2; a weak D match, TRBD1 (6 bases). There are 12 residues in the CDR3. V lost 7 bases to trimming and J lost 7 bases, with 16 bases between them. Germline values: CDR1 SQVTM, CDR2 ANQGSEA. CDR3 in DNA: TGCAGCGCCAACACAGGGCACTCTGGCTACACCTTC. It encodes CSANTGHSGYTF.